This TCR beta chain was recovered during a study of graft-versus-host responses after intestinal transplantation. About the research overall: Each of the recipients got a multivisceral, liver-intestinal, or isolated intestinal transplant.

A note on this clone: What it binds is unknown.

Findings of the study overall: Investigators detected GvH clones in recipient marrow, with some emerging earlier in ileum or blood. Clonal ratios of graft-versus-host to host-versus-graft in allografts were high for patients exhibiting graft-donor T cell macrochimerism.

The CDR3 runs 14 residues. Germline loops: CDR1 MNHNS, CDR2 SASEGT. With V trimmed by 5 bases and J by 4 bases, 7 bases remained unmatched. Clones were read by immunoSEQ multiplex PCR, and TCRdb kept only the in-frame ones, dropping some. The sample yields more than 90,000 clones, roughly 93% seen once. The V gene is TRBV6-1, the J gene TRBJ2-7; 8 bases match TRBD1. The sequenced sample was unstimulated CD8+ T cells sorted from spleen or lymph node cells, obtained before transplant. This clonotype was obtained from a human donor who was the organ donor for an intestinal transplant. CDR3 amino acids: CASSIGQGLYEQYF. CDR3 bases: TGTGCCAGCAGTATTGGACAGGGCCTGTACGAGCAGTACTTC.